This entry features one T cell receptor (beta chain) sequence. This sample is part of a study of blood T cell repertoires in COVID-19. Overall study: Acute and convalescent COVID-19 specimens originated in the United States, Italy and Spain.

Produced via immunoSEQ multiplex PCR; TCRdb's table is partial and in-frame only. The table includes around 150,000 clones, 70% to 90% detected once. Germline V gene sequence: CDR1 DFQATT, CDR2 SNEGSKA (reference sequence). The length of the CDR3 is 10 residues. With 6 bases removed from V and 5 bases from J, the gap between germline ends came to 7 bases. The genes are TRBV20-1 and TRBJ2-5; D gene unclear. What was sequenced was peripheral blood. The clonotype was recovered from a man between 65 and 80 years old with acute or convalescent COVID-19. CDR3 sequence: CSATWETQYF. The CDR3 bases are TGCAGTGCCACTTGGGAGACCCAGTACTTC.